This record concerns one TCR beta chain sequence. The antigen is undetermined. The sample originates from a study of T cell repertoires in cytomegalovirus infection. Each CDR3 protein is one row after TCRdb ran MiXCR on the reads. Counted here are approximately 910,000 distinct CDR3 sequences, less than 35% occurring once; the ten biggest clones make up more than 12%. The CDR3 runs 17 residues. The trim removed 5 bases at V and 2 bases at J, leaving 7 bases unmatched. Germline lookup yields CDR1 DFQATT and CDR2 SNEGSKA (reference sequence). The sample here was cultured CD8+ T cells from PBMCs, taken from culture after CMV antigen stimulation. The chain has TRBV20-1 and TRBJ2-2, with TRBD2 matching 14 bases. The TCR sequence derives from a human donor in good health (CMV status not recorded). Some clones in this sample may be carry-over from other donors' samples. The CDR3 coding sequence is TGCAGTGCTCCCGGGACTAGCGGGGGCCTCAACACCGGGGAGCTGTTTTTT. This sequence encodes CSAPGTSGGLNTGELFF.